Shown below are 9 T cell receptor beta chains from a single sample sequenced in a study of blood T cell repertoires in COVID-19. Generated by immunoSEQ multiplex PCR, the TCRdb table keeps only in-frame clones and is missing some. The table has about 260,000 clones, around 87% seen once; the top ten hold 1.5%. Sequences were obtained from peripheral blood. Receptors were obtained from a woman between 40 and 55 years old who had recovered from COVID-19.

The chain employs TRBV6-6 and TRBJ1-1, with 8 bases that match TRBD1. Trimming took 6 bases from V and 1 from J; bases not matched to a gene: 7. This CDR3 is 15 amino acids long. Germline V gene lookup returns CDR1 MNHNY and CDR2 SVGAGI (reference sequence). CDR3 loop: CASRYTGTGNTEAFF. DNA of the CDR3: TGTGCCAGCAGATATACCGGGACAGGGAACACTGAAGCTTTCTTT.

The V gene is TRBV5-1, the J gene TRBJ2-7; 9 bases line up with TRBD2. After removal of 3 bases from V and 0 bases from J, the junction contained 1 base not matched to a gene. The CDR3 is 14 amino acids. From germline, CDR1 is SGHRS and CDR2 YFSETQ. The CDR3 DNA reads TGCGCCAGCAGCTCTAGCGGGGACTCCTACGAGCAGTACTTC. Its translation: CASSSSGDSYEQYF. Together with reference TRBV5-1 and TRBJ2-7, the CDR3 gives the full variable domain: KAGVTQTPRYLIKTRGQQVTLSCSPISGHRSVSWYQQTPGQGLQFLFEYFSETQRNKGNFPGRFSGRQFSNSRSEMNVSTLELGDSALYLCASSSSGDSYEQYFGPGTRLTVT.

V gene TRBV6-5 combines with J gene TRBJ1-2, with unresolved D. Trimming took off 6 bases at V and 2 bases at J, with 7 bases between the two ends. The CDR3 spans 12 residues. Germline values: CDR1 MNHEY, CDR2 SVGAGI. Written as DNA, the CDR3 is TGTGCCAGCAGCCCGGGAAACTATGGCTACACCTTC. It codes for CASSPGNYGYTF.

The genes are TRBV9 and TRBJ2-1; 12 nucleotides line up with TRBD2. Germline lookup yields CDR1 SGDLS and CDR2 YYNGEE. The CDR3 consists of 18 residues. With V trimmed by 3 bases and J by 1 base, 8 bases remained unmatched. CDR3 sequence: CASSGGLAGPPSYNEQFF. Written as DNA, the CDR3 is TGTGCCAGCAGCGGGGGACTAGCGGGCCCCCCTTCCTACAATGAGCAGTTCTTC.

This clone has just a few counts. The chain joins TRBV18 to TRBJ1-6, with D perhaps TRBD1 (6 bases). Germline assignment: CDR1 KGHSH and CDR2 LQKENI. V lost 4 bases and J 6 bases, leaving 13 bases between the germline ends. This CDR3 is 15 amino acids long. CDR3 loop: CASSLSGTINSPLHF. The CDR3 DNA follows: TGTGCCAGCTCACTGTCCGGGACAATTAATTCACCCCTCCACTTT.

The chain uses TRBV7-9 and TRBJ1-3, with D unclear. The V end was cut by 6 bases, the J end by 7 bases, with 16 bases between. The germline V gene has CDR1 SEHNR and CDR2 FQNEAQ (reference sequence). The CDR3 loop spans 14 amino acids. CDR3 sequence reads: CASRLQPFGNTIYF. DNA of the CDR3: TGTGCCAGCAGGCTACAGCCTTTTGGGAACACCATATATTTT.

V usage is TRBV19 and J usage is TRBJ2-2; maybe TRBD2 (6 bases). The CDR3 consists of 17 residues. Germline-derived CDR1 and CDR2 are LNHDA and SQIVND (reference sequence). V was clipped by 5 bases and J by 7 bases, with 23 bases between them. Here the CDR3 reads CASSLGPGRDSGGELFF. The CDR3 coding sequence is TGTGCCAGTAGTCTAGGGCCGGGACGGGACTCGGGCGGGGAGCTGTTTTTT. Drawing the rest from reference TRBV19 and TRBJ2-2, the complete variable domain is DGGITQSPKYLFRKEGQNVTLSCEQNLNHDAMYWYRQDPGQGLRLIYYSQIVNDFQKGDIAEGYSVSREKKESFPLTVTSAQKNPTAFYLCASSLGPGRDSGGELFFGEGSRLTVL.

This clone occurred once. V is TRBV5-8 and J is TRBJ2-7; 7 nucleotides line up with TRBD1. Germline CDR1 reads SGHTS; CDR2 reads YDEGEE. The V segment lost 2 bases and the J segment 1 base; nucleotides outside the gene matches: 3. The CDR3 sequence is 14 residues long. DNA for the CDR3: TGTGCCAGCAGCTTTACAGGGGTTTCCTACGAGCAGTACTTC. Protein product: CASSFTGVSYEQYF.

Details on this clone: The sample contains more than one DNA sequence encoding this CDR3. The chain joins TRBV5-6 to TRBJ1-1, with D perhaps matching TRBD1 (5 bases). The germline V gene encodes CDR1 SGHDT and CDR2 YYEEEE. The CDR3 is 13 amino acids. Trimming shortened V by 3 bases and J by 4 bases, and 10 bases separated the two germline ends. CDR3 in amino acids: CASSSGGGTEAFF. The CDR3 bases are TGTGCCAGCAGCTCGGGCGGGGGCACTGAAGCTTTCTTT.